These T cell receptor beta chains were read from a single sample in a study of CXCR3-negative and CXCR3-positive naive CD8 T cells. TCRdb reanalyzed the 5' RACE reads, giving one entry per CDR3 protein sequence and no DNA. This sample's table reports over 70,000 distinct CDR3 sequences. Material for sequencing was naive CXCR3+ CD8+ T cells from blood. These receptors were collected from a human donor in good health. Some clones in this sample may be carry-over from other donors' samples. The CDR3 runs from the conserved cysteine through the conserved F or W.

v_call,j_call,cdr3_aa
TRBV9,TRBJ2-2,CASSTTSPGELFF
TRBV29-1,TRBJ2-1,CSGTFPNPLYEQFF
TRBV19,TRBJ2-1,CASTPGTGINEQFF
TRBV7-6,TRBJ2-1,CASSFRLTPYNEQFF
TRBV4-3,TRBJ2-1,CASSQAPGPAGEQFF
TRBV29-1,TRBJ1-1,CSVRTETEAFF
TRBV29-1,TRBJ2-5,CSVEGGTGVQETQYF
TRBV20-1,TRBJ2-7,CSARSGGMDEQYF
TRBV7-8,TRBJ2-7,CASSTERGYEQYF
TRBV6-5,TRBJ2-7,CASSYGDHEQYF
TRBV2,TRBJ2-1,CASTRTSSYNEQFF
TRBV4-3,TRBJ2-2,CASSQSLEGGRELFF
TRBV4-1,TRBJ2-7,CASSQGEGVWDEQYF
TRBV5-6,TRBJ2-2,CASSLGDTGELFF
TRBV12-3/TRBV12-4,TRBJ2-5,CASSLGAQETQYF
TRBV10-3,TRBJ1-2,CAISDSDRRREGYTF
TRBV6-2/TRBV6-3,TRBJ1-1,CASSEDDTEAFF
TRBV27,TRBJ1-1,CASSLSGAGTEAFF
TRBV7-2,TRBJ2-1,CASSLGPGQGAFGDEQFF
TRBV7-7,TRBJ2-7,CASSHGTDHEQYF
TRBV12-3/TRBV12-4,TRBJ1-1,CASSPASVMNTEAFF
TRBV29-1,TRBJ2-3,CSVEVSYTQYF
TRBV29-1,TRBJ1-2,CSVAGQGNYGYTF
TRBV12-3/TRBV12-4,TRBJ2-1,CASSTQADSYNEQFF
TRBV28,TRBJ2-3,CASSLQAGVQAQYF
TRBV28,TRBJ2-3,CASIRTVRVRYTDTQYF
TRBV28,TRBJ2-7,CASRRVLNTPYEQYF
TRBV7-9,TRBJ2-5,CASSSPGGSGQETQYF
TRBV6-5,TRBJ2-1,CASSYSLTSGNYNEQFF
TRBV27,TRBJ2-7,CAALKKAIAYEQYF
TRBV24-1,TRBJ2-1,CATLGEYNEQFF
TRBV4-3,TRBJ2-7,CASSQISGSGSYEQYF
TRBV15,TRBJ2-5,CATSRDGGRETQYF
TRBV11-2,TRBJ2-3,CASSSYSGGSTDTQYF
TRBV7-9,TRBJ2-7,CASSSGTDPYEQYF
TRBV12-3/TRBV12-4,TRBJ1-1,CASSFGTGNTEAFF
TRBV4-1,TRBJ2-7,CASSQERYRGLSSYEQYF
TRBV7-9,TRBJ1-2,CASSLHVNYGYTF
TRBV5-6,TRBJ1-6,CASSPGRGAWSPIHF
TRBV5-1,TRBJ2-5,CASIEGLAGVETQYF
TRBV7-8,TRBJ2-7,CASRTVPEGYEQYF
TRBV5-6,TRBJ1-1,CASSRGTDTEAFF
TRBV10-3,TRBJ2-5,CAISESIAGGQETQYF